The clone carrying this T cell receptor (beta chain) has just a few counts. What it binds is not known. A multiplex PCR was run with 60 Vbeta primers and 13 Jbeta primers. TCRdb's table, derived via immunoSEQ multiplex PCR, lists solely in-frame clones and lacks some. The repertoire consists of around 140,000 clones, with 78% occurring once and the leading ten covering about 1.5%. This specimen comes from a study of cytomegalovirus exposure and HLA in healthy donors. Whole-study context: Earlier results showed roughly 120 million unique TCR beta sequences derived from roughly 180 million T cells. Study-wide points: Per a later analysis, about 18,000 TCR beta sequences showed association with HLA alleles at 0.05 false discovery rate. CMV serostatus was the sole immune exposure information available.

The specimen was PBMCs. The TCR sequence derives from a female donor in good health and CMV-seronegative.

The CDR3 DNA reads TGTGCCAGCAGACCACCGGGAGGGCCGTGGACCGGGGAGCTGTTTTTT. Translating it yields CASRPPGGPWTGELFF. The chain combines TRBV28 with TRBJ2-2; 8 nucleotides line up with TRBD2. V was pared by 6 bases and J by 5 bases, with 11 bases of the junction left unmatched. Germline V gives CDR1 MDHEN, CDR2 SYDVKM. This CDR3 spans 16 amino acids. Full variable domain (remainder filled in from reference TRBV28 and TRBJ2-2): DVKVTQSSRYLVKRTGEKVFLECVQDMDHENMFWYRQDPGLGLRLIYFSYDVKMKEKGDIPEGYSVSREKKERFSLILESASTNQTSMYLCASRPPGGPWTGELFFGEGSRLTVL.